The entry below gives a single T cell receptor (beta chain) sequence along with its context. The sample comes from a study of HIV-infected patients and healthy controls. Per germline, CDR1 ENHRY and CDR2 SYGVKD. This CDR3 comprises 13 residues. Trimming shortened V by 10 bases and J by 3 bases, and 15 bases separated the two germline ends. TCRdb itself ran the 5' RACE reads through MiXCR, one entry per CDR3 protein. Of 60,000 to 75,000 distinct CDR3 sequences in the sample, around 16% were seen once. The sequenced sample was CD4+ T cells from blood. The chain carries TRBV10-3 and TRBJ1-1, with a tentative D call TRBD1 (5 bases). This clonotype originated in a human donor in good health. This chain's CDR3 is CATSGQGYTEAFF. CDR3 DNA: TGTGCCACCTCTGGACAAGGTTACACTGAAGCTTTCTTT.